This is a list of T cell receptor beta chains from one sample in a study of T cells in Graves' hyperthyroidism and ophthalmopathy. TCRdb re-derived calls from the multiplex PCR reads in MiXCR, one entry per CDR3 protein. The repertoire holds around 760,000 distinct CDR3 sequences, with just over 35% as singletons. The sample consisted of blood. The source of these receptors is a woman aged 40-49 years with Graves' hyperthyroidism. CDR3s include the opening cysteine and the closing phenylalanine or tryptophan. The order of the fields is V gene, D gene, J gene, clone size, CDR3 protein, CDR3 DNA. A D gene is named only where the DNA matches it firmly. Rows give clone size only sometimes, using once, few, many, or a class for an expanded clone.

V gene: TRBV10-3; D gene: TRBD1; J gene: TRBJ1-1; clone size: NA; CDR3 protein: CAISGAGQHKAFF; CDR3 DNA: TGTGCCATCAGTGGAGCGGGACAGCACAAAGCTTTCTTT
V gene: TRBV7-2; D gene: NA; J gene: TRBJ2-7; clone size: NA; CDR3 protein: CASSLIQGTIYEQYF; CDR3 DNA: TGTGCCAGCAGCTTAATACAGGGGACTATCTACGAGCAGTACTTC
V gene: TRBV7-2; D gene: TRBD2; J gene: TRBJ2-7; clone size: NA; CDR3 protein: CASRQRFRTSGSYEQYF; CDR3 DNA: TGTGCCAGCAGACAAAGGTTCCGGACTAGCGGCTCCTACGAGCAGTACTTC
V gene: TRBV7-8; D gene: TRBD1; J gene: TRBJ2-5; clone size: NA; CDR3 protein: CASSRDTGGPETQYF; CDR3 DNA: TGTGCCAGCAGTCGAGATACAGGGGGCCCAGAGACCCAGTACTTC
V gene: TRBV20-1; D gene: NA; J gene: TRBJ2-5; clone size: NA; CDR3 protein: CSARQGLETRYF; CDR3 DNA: TGCAGTGCTAGACAGGGCCTAGAGACCCGGTACTTC
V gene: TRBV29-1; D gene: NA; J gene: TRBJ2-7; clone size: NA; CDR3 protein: CSVEGGSREQYF; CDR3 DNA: TGCAGCGTTGAAGGGGGGTCAAGAGAGCAGTACTTC
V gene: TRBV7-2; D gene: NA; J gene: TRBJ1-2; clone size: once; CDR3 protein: CASSGDAQGYYGYTF; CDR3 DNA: TGTGCCAGCAGCGGGGATGCGCAGGGATACTATGGCTACACCTTC
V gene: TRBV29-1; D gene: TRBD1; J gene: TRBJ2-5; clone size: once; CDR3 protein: CSAGQGAVETQYF; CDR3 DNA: TGCAGCGCGGGACAGGGGGCAGTGGAGACCCAGTACTTC
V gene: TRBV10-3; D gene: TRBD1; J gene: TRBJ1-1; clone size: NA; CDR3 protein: CATHRPGTGHNTEAFF; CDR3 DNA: TGTGCCACCCATCGACCCGGGACAGGGCATAACACTGAAGCTTTCTTT
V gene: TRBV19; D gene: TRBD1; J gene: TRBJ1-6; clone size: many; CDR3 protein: CASSPWTGALGSPLHF; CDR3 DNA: TGTGCCAGTAGTCCATGGACAGGGGCCCTTGGATCACCCCTCCACTTT
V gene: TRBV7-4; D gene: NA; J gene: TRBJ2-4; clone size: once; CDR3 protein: CASRLRARDIQYF; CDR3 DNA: TGTGCCAGCAGGTTAAGGGCGCGGGACATTCAGTACTTC
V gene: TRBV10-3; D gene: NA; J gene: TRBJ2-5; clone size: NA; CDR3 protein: CAISEGAIETQYF; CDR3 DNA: TGTGCCATCAGTGAGGGGGCTATAGAGACCCAGTACTTC
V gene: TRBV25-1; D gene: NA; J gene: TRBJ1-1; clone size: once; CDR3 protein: CATHPGAMNTEAFF; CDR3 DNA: TGTGCAACCCATCCAGGGGCGATGAACACTGAAGCTTTCTTT
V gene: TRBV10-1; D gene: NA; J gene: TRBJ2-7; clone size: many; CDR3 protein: CASSEGPTYEQYF; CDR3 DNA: TGCGCCAGCAGTGAGGGTCCGACCTACGAGCAGTACTTC
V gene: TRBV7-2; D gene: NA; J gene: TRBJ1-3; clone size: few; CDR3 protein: CASSFETEGNTIYF; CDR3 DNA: TGTGCCAGCAGCTTCGAAACTGAAGGAAACACCATATATTTT
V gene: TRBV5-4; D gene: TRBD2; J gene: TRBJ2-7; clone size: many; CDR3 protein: CASSLSGSGRAQYF; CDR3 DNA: TGTGCCAGCAGCTTGTCGGGTAGCGGGAGGGCGCAGTACTTC
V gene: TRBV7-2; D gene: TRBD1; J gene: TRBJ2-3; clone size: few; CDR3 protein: CASTGTGGTDTQYF; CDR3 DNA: TGTGCCAGTACCGGGACAGGGGGCACAGATACGCAGTATTTT
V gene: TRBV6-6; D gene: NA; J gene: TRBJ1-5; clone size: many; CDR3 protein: CASSYTGRDQPQHF; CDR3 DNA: TGTGCCAGCAGTTACACAGGGAGGGATCAGCCCCAGCATTTT
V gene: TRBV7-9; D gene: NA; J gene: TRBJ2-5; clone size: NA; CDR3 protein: CASSRGEIQETQYF; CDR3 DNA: TGTGCCAGCAGCCGCGGGGAGATCCAAGAGACCCAGTACTTC
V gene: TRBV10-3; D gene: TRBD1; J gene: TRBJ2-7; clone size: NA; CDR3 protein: CATKKRDSSYEQYF; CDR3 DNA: TGTGCCACCAAGAAAAGGGACAGCTCCTACGAGCAGTACTTC
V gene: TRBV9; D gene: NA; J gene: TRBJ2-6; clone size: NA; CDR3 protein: CASSVDGRANGANVLTF; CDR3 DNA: TGTGCCAGCAGCGTAGACGGCAGGGCTAACGGGGCCAACGTCCTGACTTTC
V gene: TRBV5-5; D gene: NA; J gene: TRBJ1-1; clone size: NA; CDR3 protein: CASTLGGAKAFF; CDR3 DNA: TGTGCCAGCACCCTAGGGGGGGCGAAAGCTTTCTTT
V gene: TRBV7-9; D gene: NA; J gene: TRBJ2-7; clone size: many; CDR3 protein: CASTWGPSYEQYF; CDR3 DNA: TGTGCCAGCACATGGGGGCCATCCTACGAGCAGTACTTC
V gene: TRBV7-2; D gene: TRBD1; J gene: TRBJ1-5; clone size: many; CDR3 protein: CASSDRVGNQPQHF; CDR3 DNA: TGTGCCAGCAGTGACAGGGTGGGCAATCAGCCCCAGCATTTT
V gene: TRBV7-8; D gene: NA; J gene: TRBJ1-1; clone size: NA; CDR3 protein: CASSYQWVTEAFF; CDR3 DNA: TGTGCCAGCAGCTACCAATGGGTGACTGAAGCTTTCTTT
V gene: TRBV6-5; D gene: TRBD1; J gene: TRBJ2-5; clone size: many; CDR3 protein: CASRWTGQETQYF; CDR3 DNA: TGTGCCAGCAGATGGACAGGGCAAGAGACCCAGTACTTC
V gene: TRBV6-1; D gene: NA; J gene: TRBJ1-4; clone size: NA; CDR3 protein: CASKGGQSNEKLFF; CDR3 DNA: TGTGCCAGCAAGGGGGGGCAGTCTAATGAAAAACTGTTTTTT
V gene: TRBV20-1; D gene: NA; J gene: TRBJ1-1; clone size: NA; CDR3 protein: CSARLTVNTEAFF; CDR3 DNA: TGCAGTGCTAGATTGACAGTTAACACTGAAGCTTTCTTT
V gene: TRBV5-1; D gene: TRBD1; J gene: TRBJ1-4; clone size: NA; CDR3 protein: CASSVSTGVEEKLFF; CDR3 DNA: TGCGCCAGCAGCGTCAGCACAGGGGTCGAGGAAAAACTGTTTTTT
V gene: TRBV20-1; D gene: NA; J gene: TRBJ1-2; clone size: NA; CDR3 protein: CSARDRARQEINYGYTF; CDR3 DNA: TGCAGTGCTAGAGATCGTGCTAGACAGGAAATCAACTATGGCTACACCTTC
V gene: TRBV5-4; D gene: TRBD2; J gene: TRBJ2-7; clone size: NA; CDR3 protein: CASSLSGGRLYEQYF; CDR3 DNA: TGTGCCAGCAGCTTGAGCGGCGGGAGGCTGTACGAGCAGTACTTC
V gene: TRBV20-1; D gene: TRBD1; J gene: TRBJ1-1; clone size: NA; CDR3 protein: CSARPTGDSEAFF; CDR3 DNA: TGCAGTGCTCGTCCCACAGGGGATTCTGAAGCTTTCTTT
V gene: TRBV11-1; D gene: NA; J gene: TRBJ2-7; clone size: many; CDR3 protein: CASSSQEDEQYF; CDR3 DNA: TGTGCCAGCAGCTCCCAGGAAGACGAGCAGTACTTC